One T cell receptor beta chain is described in this entry. Libraries used 2 million unsorted PBMCs kept frozen in RNAlater. The sample is drawn from a study of neurological immune-mediated disorders. Study details: Among the 35 or so patients with multiple sclerosis, roughly 31 were relapsing-remitting, while 3 were secondary progressive.

This CDR3 has 15 amino acids. The V and J ends lost 2 bases and 1 base respectively, with 8 bases between them. Germline CDR1 is SGHAT and CDR2 is FQNNGV. Synthesis of cDNA was carried out by template-switch 5'RACE. The reaction used 10-nucleotide random UMIs. A single record per CDR3 protein comes from TCRdb applying MiXCR to the 5' RACE reads. The sample holds about 59,000 distinct CDR3 sequences; roughly 3.2% are singletons and the top ten take about 3%. The clonotype comes from a young woman with multiple sclerosis. The sequencing sample was made of PBMCs. This chain joins TRBV11-2 and TRBJ1-4; D not resolved. CDR3 DNA sequence: TGTGCCAGCAGCTTATATGACGGAACTAATGAAAAACTGTTTTTT. Translating gives CASSLYDGTNEKLFF.